This TCR beta chain was found in a study of blood T cell repertoires in COVID-19. Repertoires were generated with immunoSEQ multiplex PCR, while TCRdb's copy carries only in-frame clones and drops some. Here the sample spans about 240,000 clones, approximately 84% being singletons. Unmatched junction bases numbered 8, after V lost 2 bases and J lost 4 bases. The CDR3 extends over 16 amino acids. CDR1 and CDR2 (germline): SGHRS, YFSETQ. The TCR originated in a woman in her 30s who had recovered from COVID-19. The chain combines TRBV5-1 with TRBJ2-1, with 8 bases that match TRBD2. Sequencing input: peripheral blood. CDR3 bases: TGCGCCAGCAGCTTCACGGCGGGGGGAAAGTACAATGAGCAGTTCTTC. This sequence encodes CASSFTAGGKYNEQFF. The complete variable domain, with remaining parts taken from reference TRBV5-1 and TRBJ2-1, reads KAGVTQTPRYLIKTRGQQVTLSCSPISGHRSVSWYQQTPGQGLQFLFEYFSETQRNKGNFPGRFSGRQFSNSRSEMNVSTLELGDSALYLCASSFTAGGKYNEQFFGPGTRLTVL.